This note documents a single T cell receptor beta chain sequence. These data are taken from a study of blood T cell repertoires in COVID-19. Study in general: PBMCs, B-cell-depleted T cells, or T cells provided the cDNA or gDNA that made up the material.

Germline V gives CDR1 LNHDA, CDR2 SQIVND (reference sequence). The CDR3 runs to 14 residues. V was shortened by 5 bases and J by 5 bases, with 15 bases between the two germline ends. Authors' data handling: From reference gene primer amplification, estimates of nucleated cell counts were derived. Data came from immunoSEQ multiplex PCR; TCRdb stores just in-frame clones and leaves some out. Clonal size and the V and J genes are those of that table, whereas D and trimming came from the DNA. The table shows 250,000 to 300,000 clones, with approximately 90% occurring only once. Input material: peripheral blood. The chain recombines TRBV19 with TRBJ1-2; D possibly corresponds to TRBD1 (5 bases). This receptor was obtained from a man in his late teens or twenties with active or convalescent COVID-19. In DNA, the CDR3 is TGTGCCAGTAGTTGGGGGGACGTTGCGTATGGCTACACCTTC. This codes for CASSWGDVAYGYTF.